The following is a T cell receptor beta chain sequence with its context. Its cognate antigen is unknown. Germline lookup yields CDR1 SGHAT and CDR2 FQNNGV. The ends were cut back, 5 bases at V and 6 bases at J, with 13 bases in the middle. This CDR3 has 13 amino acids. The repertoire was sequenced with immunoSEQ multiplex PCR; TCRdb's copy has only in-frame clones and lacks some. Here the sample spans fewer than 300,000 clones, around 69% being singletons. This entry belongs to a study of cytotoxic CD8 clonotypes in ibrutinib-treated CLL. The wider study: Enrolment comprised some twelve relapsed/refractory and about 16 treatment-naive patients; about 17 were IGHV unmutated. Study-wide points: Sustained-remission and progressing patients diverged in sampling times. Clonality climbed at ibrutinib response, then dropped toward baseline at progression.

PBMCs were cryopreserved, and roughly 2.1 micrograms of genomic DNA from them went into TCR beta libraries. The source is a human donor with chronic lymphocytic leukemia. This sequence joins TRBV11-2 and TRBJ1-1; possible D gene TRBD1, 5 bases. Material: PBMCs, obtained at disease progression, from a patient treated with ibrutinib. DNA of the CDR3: TGTGCCAGCAGCCTCGGGGGGTTCGCTGAAGCTTTCTTT. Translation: CASSLGGFAEAFF.